Presented here are 12 T cell receptor beta chains from one specimen sequenced in a study of shared clonotypes between healthy human individuals. Assay: immunoSEQ multiplex PCR; the TCRdb copy retains only in-frame clones and omits some. The sample lists approximately 340,000 clones; roughly 80% were seen once. The specimen sequenced was memory CD4+ T cells sorted from blood. Regarding subset: CD45RA-negative fraction. These receptors all stem from a man aged 25 to 40 in good health.

The rearrangement links TRBV18 to TRBJ2-5; TRBD1 might be the D (6 bases). Germline values: CDR1 KGHSH, CDR2 LQKENI. This CDR3 spans 17 amino acids. The V end was cut by 3 bases, the J end by 5 bases, with 22 bases between. CDR3 sequence (DNA): TGTGCCAGCTCACCGAGGGACAACGGTAGGGTTGGGGAGACCCAGTACTTC. Residues: CASSPRDNGRVGETQYF.

The chain links TRBV29-1 to TRBJ1-2; perhaps TRBD1 as D (5 bases). Trimming left V 3 bases short and J 4 bases short, with 9 bases between. Germline loops: CDR1 SQVTM, CDR2 ANQGSEA. There are 12 residues in the CDR3. As DNA, the CDR3 is TGCAGCGTTGAGACAGAGGGCTATGGCTACACCTTC. This gives the protein CSVETEGYGYTF.

This clone was picked up a small number of times. This chain uses TRBV11-2 with TRBJ2-7; D unclear. The V end was cut by 0 bases, the J end by 4 bases, with 4 bases between. The CDR3 runs to 12 residues. The germline gives CDR1 SGHAT, CDR2 FQNNGV. The DNA of the CDR3 is TGTGCCAGCAGCTTAGACAAATACGAGCAGTACTTC. Translating it yields CASSLDKYEQYF.

This chain connects TRBV30 to TRBJ1-4; no reliable D call. Per the germline V gene, CDR1 is GTSNPN and CDR2 is SVGIG (reference sequence). V lost 4 bases and J lost 4, with 16 bases in between. This CDR3 has 15 residues. The CDR3 DNA reads as TGTGCCTGGATTAGGATCTCACCGGATAATGAAAAACTGTTTTTT. Encoded protein: CAWIRISPDNEKLFF.

J is TRBJ2-1 and V is TRBV6-5; D remains unclear. Germline CDR1 MNHEY, CDR2 SVGAGI. This CDR3 spans 16 amino acids. V was trimmed by 1 base and J by 1 base, leaving 11 bases between them. The CDR3 protein is CASSYWSRVSYNEQFF. Here the CDR3 DNA reads TGTGCCAGCAGTTACTGGTCACGAGTTTCCTACAATGAGCAGTTCTTC.

On this clone itself: This sample also contains other DNA sequences that code for the same CDR3. This chain connects TRBV7-9 to TRBJ2-7, with a weak D call TRBD2 (5 bases). V lost 3 bases and J 1 base, leaving 10 bases between the germline ends. CDR1 and CDR2 from the germline V gene are SEHNR and FQNEAQ (reference sequence). CDR3 length: 14 amino acids. The CDR3 is CASSLAGVSYEQYF. The CDR3 DNA reads as TGTGCCAGCAGCTTGGCGGGCGTTTCCTACGAGCAGTACTTC.

This chain connects TRBV28 to TRBJ1-1, with no clear D. Germline values: CDR1 MDHEN, CDR2 SYDVKM. This CDR3 is built from 11 residues. For the CDR3, the DNA is TGTGCTTCACGGTGGGGCACTGAAGCTTTCTTT. Its protein product is CASRWGTEAFF.

The chain uses TRBV19 and TRBJ1-1, with D maybe TRBD1 (6 bases). The V gene lost 3 bases and the J gene lost 0 bases, with 8 bases spanning the gap. Germline assignment: CDR1 LNHDA and CDR2 SQIVND (reference sequence). The CDR3 extends over 14 amino acids. The CDR3: CASSMAGVNTEAFF. CDR3 DNA sequence: TGTGCCAGTAGTATGGCAGGGGTGAACACTGAAGCTTTCTTT.

V is TRBV9 and J is TRBJ2-5, with 7 bases that match TRBD2. The V segment lost 0 bases and the J segment 3 bases; nucleotides outside the gene matches: 8. The germline CDR1 and CDR2 sequences are SGDLS and YYNGEE. CDR3 length equals 16 residues. The CDR3 loop reads CASSVDGGSFEETQYF. The CDR3 DNA reads as TGTGCCAGCAGCGTAGACGGCGGGAGCTTCGAAGAGACCCAGTACTTC. The full variable domain, completed using reference TRBV9 and TRBJ2-5, is DSGVTQTPKHLITATGQRVTLRCSPRSGDLSVYWYQQSLDQGLQFLIQYYNGEERAKGNILERFSAQQFPDLHSELNLSSLELGDSALYFCASSVDGGSFEETQYFGPGTRLLVL.

V usage is TRBV28 and J usage is TRBJ2-7; 9 bases agree with TRBD2. Per germline, CDR1 MDHEN and CDR2 SYDVKM. The CDR3 length is 16 residues. After removal of 5 bases from V and 2 bases from J, the junction contained 10 bases not matched to a gene. The CDR3 DNA reads as TGTGCCAGCAGTCCCGCTAGCGGGAAGAGTGCCTACGAGCAGTACTTC. This sequence encodes CASSPASGKSAYEQYF.

The chain couples TRBV5-4 to TRBJ2-7; 8 bases fit TRBD1. This CDR3 is built from 13 residues. The V segment lost 6 bases and the J segment 3 bases; nucleotides outside the gene matches: 5. Germline lookup yields CDR1 SGHNT and CDR2 YYREEE (reference sequence). The CDR3 DNA reads as TGTGCCAGCAAGGGACAGGATATCTACGAGCAGTACTTC. Amino acid sequence: CASKGQDIYEQYF.

The chain joins TRBV7-9 to TRBJ2-1, with 9 nucleotides matching TRBD2. The CDR3 runs 14 residues. J was trimmed by 8 bases and V by 0 bases; bases with no gene match: 2. Germline assignment: CDR1 SEHNR and CDR2 FQNEAQ (reference sequence). The CDR3 DNA follows: TGTGCCAGCAGCTTAGCTAGCGGGAGTCATGAGCAGTTCTTC. Protein product: CASSLASGSHEQFF.